This record covers a single T cell receptor (beta chain). Measured with immunoSEQ multiplex PCR; TCRdb has only the in-frame clones, and not every one. The sample yields under 150,000 clones, about 89% seen once. This entry comes from a study of PD-L1 blockade in urothelial cancer. Indicated time point: peripheral blood 6 weeks after treatment start. The study enrolled patients with locally advanced or metastatic urothelial carcinoma. With V trimmed by 7 bases and J by 4 bases, 12 bases remained unmatched. CDR3 size: 15 residues. Germline loops: CDR1 MDHEN, CDR2 SYDVKM. The chain joins TRBV28 to TRBJ2-7, with 8 bases matching TRBD2. The clonotype was recovered from a man aged 60 to 75 with urothelial cancer. The starting material was PBMCs, obtained around atezolizumab (anti-PD-L1) treatment. The CDR3 region is CASILGGGQDYEQYF. In DNA form, the CDR3 reads TGTGCCAGCATCCTCGGGGGGGGTCAAGATTACGAGCAGTACTTC.